The text below deals with one T cell receptor (beta chain). Its cognate antigen is unknown. All donors participated as healthy donors of bone marrow. The data stem from a study of cytomegalovirus exposure and HLA in healthy donors. Overall study results and limits: Presence/absence analyses rested on an assumption that sequencing depth was roughly uniform across donors. Researchers left out some V segments, among them TRBV6-2 and TRBV6-3, as indistinguishable.

V was clipped by 6 bases and J by 7 bases; unmatched bases: 5. The germline V gene encodes CDR1 LNHDA and CDR2 SQIVND (reference sequence). CDR3 length: 13 residues. PCR involved 60 Vbeta and 13 Jbeta primers. Profiling relied on immunoSEQ multiplex PCR, and the TCRdb table lists in-frame clones only, not all of them. The table has about 120,000 clones, roughly four fifths seen once. The sample comprised PBMCs. This clonotype was sampled from a woman between 18 and 29 years old in good health and CMV-seronegative. The chain carries TRBV19 and TRBJ1-5; 8 nucleotides agree with TRBD1. CDR3 amino acids: CASSQGADQPQHF. The CDR3 DNA follows: TGTGCCAGTAGCCAGGGGGCTGACCAGCCCCAGCATTTT.